This T cell receptor (beta chain) was recovered during a study of shared clonotypes between healthy human individuals. Study at large: Donors, aged 18 to 49, were a couple of women and a few men.

Study results and limitations: Naive subsets typically showed greater estimated richness than memory subsets.

Between the trimmed V and J ends, which lost 4 bases and 2 bases, there was a span of 17 bases. The CDR3 sequence is 16 residues long. Germline CDR1 is SGHDN and CDR2 is FVKESK. As defined, naive CD8 cells were CD45RO-negative and positively selected for CCR7, with terminally differentiated effector memory CD45RA+ cells excluded. On this clone: Its antigen remains unidentified.

The data were produced by immunoSEQ multiplex PCR, yet TCRdb's version contains in-frame clones alone and is incomplete. Among about 2,100,000 clones, more than 85% were seen once, and the ten largest hold 1.5% to 2%. V is TRBV14 and J is TRBJ2-5; D possibly corresponds to TRBD2 (5 bases). Specimen: naive CD8+ T cells from PBMCs. The receptor was derived from a man between 18 and 35 years old in good health. Some clones in this sample may be carry-over from other donors' samples. The CDR3 is CASSPRGSVGQETQYF. The DNA for the CDR3 is TGTGCCAGCAGCCCTCGTGGGAGCGTCGGGCAAGAGACCCAGTACTTC. Using reference TRBV14 and TRBJ2-5 for the parts outside the CDR3, the full variable domain is EAGVTQFPSHSVIEKGQTVTLRCDPISGHDNLYWYRRVMGKEIKFLLHFVKESKQDESGMPNNRFLAERTGGTYSTLKVQPAELEDSGVYFCASSPRGSVGQETQYFGPGTRLLVL.